A single sample gave rise to the 32 T cell receptor beta chains below, sequenced in a study of T cell responses to AZD1222 COVID-19 vaccine. The protocol was immunoSEQ multiplex PCR, while the TCRdb copy is restricted to in-frame clones and leaves out a portion. Here the sample spans approximately 99,000 clones, 86% being singletons. The sequences come from peripheral blood, collected on day 0 of AZD1222 vaccination. The receptors originated from an adult in good health.

The gene calls are TRBV4-2 and TRBJ1-5, with D hard to call. V lost 0 bases to trimming and J lost 6 bases, with 9 bases between them. Germline V lookup: CDR1 LGHNA, CDR2 YNFKEQ. The CDR3 has 14 residues. CDR3 sequence reads: CASSQDMGGQPQHF. For the CDR3, the DNA is TGTGCCAGCAGCCAAGATATGGGTGGTCAGCCCCAGCATTTT.

This clone was found a few times. The gene calls are TRBV5-1 and TRBJ1-6; D might be TRBD1 (5 bases). Trimming took off 1 base at V and 5 bases at J, with 10 bases between the two ends. CDR1 is SGHRS, CDR2 YFSETQ, per germline. The CDR3 covers 15 residues. CDR3 sequence reads: CASSLYQGDNSPLHF. The CDR3 bases are TGCGCCAGCAGCTTGTACCAGGGAGATAATTCACCCCTCCACTTT. Together with reference TRBV5-1 and TRBJ1-6, the CDR3 gives the full variable domain: KAGVTQTPRYLIKTRGQQVTLSCSPISGHRSVSWYQQTPGQGLQFLFEYFSETQRNKGNFPGRFSGRQFSNSRSEMNVSTLELGDSALYLCASSLYQGDNSPLHFGNGTRLTVT.

The V gene is TRBV28, the J gene TRBJ1-2; unclear D gene. CDR3 length: 12 amino acids. CDR1 and CDR2 from the germline V gene are MDHEN and SYDVKM. V was shortened by 3 bases and J by 8 bases, with 10 bases between the two germline ends. CDR3 sequence: CASSFRVEGYTF. The DNA for the CDR3 is TGTGCCAGCAGTTTTAGGGTGGAGGGCTACACCTTC.

The table lists this clone with a count of one. The chain couples TRBV7-5 to TRBJ1-2. TRBV7-5 is a pseudogene locus. The CDR3 extends over 16 amino acids. CDR3 residues: CVRSLALRISNYGYTF. The CDR3 DNA is TGTGTCAGAAGCTTAGCGTTAAGAATATCTAACTATGGCTACACCTTC.

The chain has TRBV2 and TRBJ2-7; TRBD1 is a possible D gene (5 bases). Looked up from germline, CDR1 is SNHLY and CDR2 is FYNNEI. Trimming removed 1 base from V and 3 bases from J, with 16 bases in between. This CDR3 spans 16 amino acids. Here the CDR3 DNA reads TGTGCCAGCAGTGAAGACCTTGGGGCAGCTCGCTACGAGCAGTACTTC. Its translation: CASSEDLGAARYEQYF.

The CDR3 spells CATSSARLAGSYEQYF. CDR3 coding DNA: TGTGCCACCAGCAGCGCCAGACTAGCGGGATCCTACGAGCAGTACTTC. This chain joins TRBV15 and TRBJ2-7, with TRBD2 identical over 11 bases. The CDR3 runs to 16 residues. The V gene end was trimmed by 3 bases and the J gene end by 1 base; junction bases not matched to a gene: 5. Germline assignment: CDR1 LNHNV and CDR2 YYDKDF (reference sequence).

The chain joins TRBV6-1 to TRBJ1-4, with 11 positions matching TRBD1. The CDR3 runs 17 residues. The germline CDR1 and CDR2 sequences are MNHNS and SASEGT. With V trimmed by 1 base and J by 6 bases, 7 bases remained unmatched. CDR3: CASSEGTGGVGDEKLFF. In DNA, the CDR3 is TGTGCCAGCAGTGAAGGGACAGGGGGCGTAGGGGATGAAAAACTGTTTTTT.

The CDR3 coding sequence is TGTGCCAGCAGTTTAACGACAGGGTATCAGCCCCAGCATTTT. Its protein is CASSLTTGYQPQHF. The chain carries TRBV6-6 and TRBJ1-5, with 7 bases that match TRBD1. Losses at the gene ends were 4 bases for V and 5 bases for J; bases not matched to a gene: 5. This CDR3 has 14 amino acids. CDR1 MNHNY and CDR2 SVGAGI come from the germline V gene (reference sequence).

The chain carries TRBV3-1 (or the pseudogene TRBV3-2) and TRBJ2-1, with 11 bases matching TRBD2. V shed 1 base and J 8 bases; nucleotides not matched to a gene: 7. This CDR3 region has 16 residues. From germline, CDR1 is LGHDT and CDR2 YNNKEL (reference sequence). In nucleotides, the CDR3 is TGTGCCAGCAGCCAAGTGGTAGCGGGGGGGCCCGATGAGCAGTTCTTC. It codes for CASSQVVAGGPDEQFF.

The chain has TRBV6-2 or TRBV6-3 and TRBJ1-2; 7 bases map to TRBD1. Losses at the gene ends were 5 bases for V and 5 bases for J; bases not matched to a gene: 5. This CDR3 has 13 amino acids. The germline CDR1 and CDR2 sequences are MNHEY and SVGEGT. The CDR3 DNA reads TGTGCCAGCAGTGAGACAGGGCAGTATGGCTACACCTTC. Its protein product is CASSETGQYGYTF.

The V and J genes are TRBV4-1 and TRBJ2-7; D is undetermined. Trimming took off 0 bases at V and 0 bases at J, with 6 bases between the two ends. This CDR3 is 14 amino acids long. The germline V gene has CDR1 MGHRA and CDR2 YSYEKL. The CDR3 sequence: CASSQEPDSYEQYF. The CDR3 nucleotides read TGCGCCAGCAGCCAAGAGCCCGACTCCTACGAGCAGTACTTC.

V usage is TRBV10-1 and J usage is TRBJ2-7; 10 nucleotides line up with TRBD2. Germline CDR1 and CDR2: WNHNN and SYGVQD (reference sequence). There are 14 residues in the CDR3. With 5 bases clipped from V and 6 bases from J, the junction kept 7 bases outside the gene matches. The DNA for the CDR3 is TGCGCCAGCAGTCAAGCGGGGGGGATTAGCGAGCAGTACTTC. Amino acid sequence: CASSQAGGISEQYF.

V and J are TRBV11-2 and TRBJ1-2, with D possibly TRBD1 on 5 matching bases. Germline CDR1 is SGHAT and CDR2 is FQNNGV. This CDR3 contains 15 residues. Trimming cost V 3 bases and J 3 bases, with 14 bases left between them. The CDR3 nucleotides read TGTGCCAGCAGCTTTCACGATCGGACACACTATGGCTACACCTTC. Its translation is CASSFHDRTHYGYTF.

The genes are TRBV10-3 and TRBJ1-1, with a tentative D call TRBD1 (5 bases). The CDR3 has 16 amino acids. Trimming stripped 0 bases from V and 1 base from J, with 12 bases between. CDR1 is ENHRY, CDR2 SYGVKD, per germline. The CDR3 DNA reads TGTGCCATCAGTGAGTCGATTATAGGGACGAACACTGAAGCTTTCTTT. Translating gives CAISESIIGTNTEAFF.

This clone was recorded only once. This chain links TRBV25-1 with TRBJ2-7; TRBD2 agrees at 7 bases. Unmatched junction bases numbered 9, after V lost 1 base and J lost 6 bases. There are 15 residues in the CDR3. Per the germline V gene, CDR1 is MGHDK and CDR2 is SYGVNS. CDR3 in amino acids: CASSELGTTGGEQYF. DNA for the CDR3: TGTGCCAGCAGTGAATTGGGTACCACGGGGGGCGAGCAGTACTTC.

The gene calls are TRBV9 and TRBJ1-5; perhaps TRBD1 as D (5 bases). V was pared by 4 bases and J by 2 bases, with 13 bases between. Per the germline V gene, CDR1 is SGDLS and CDR2 is YYNGEE. The CDR3 has 15 amino acids. The CDR3 DNA follows: TGTGCCAGCAGCTCAGTGGGGGATCGCAATCAGCCCCAGCATTTT. Amino acid sequence: CASSSVGDRNQPQHF.

In DNA form, the CDR3 reads TGTGCCAGCAGGAGGACAGTTTATCAGCCCCAGCATTTT. It translates to CASRRTVYQPQHF. The V call is TRBV6-5, the J call TRBJ1-5; D is perhaps TRBD1 (6 bases). The germline V gene has CDR1 MNHEY and CDR2 SVGAGI. The CDR3 contains 13 residues. V was cut by 6 bases and J by 5 bases, with 11 bases left in between.

The chain has TRBV10-3 and TRBJ2-5; 10 nucleotides agree with TRBD2. V lost 10 bases, J lost 4 bases, and 15 bases stayed unmatched. This CDR3 comprises 16 residues. The germline V gene encodes CDR1 ENHRY and CDR2 SYGVKD. CDR3: CATKGTSAYLGETQYF. Here the CDR3 DNA reads TGTGCCACCAAAGGGACTAGCGCTTATCTCGGAGAGACCCAGTACTTC.

The rearrangement joins TRBV29-1 to TRBJ2-7; D might be TRBD2 (6 bases). This CDR3 contains 12 residues. Per the germline V gene, CDR1 is SQVTM and CDR2 is ANQGSEA. The V end was cut by 7 bases, the J end by 7 bases, with 17 bases between. The CDR3 sequence: CSEWTPGGEQYF. The CDR3 region has the DNA TGCAGCGAATGGACCCCCGGGGGAGAGCAGTACTTC.

This sequence joins TRBV10-3 and TRBJ2-7, with 11 positions matching TRBD2. Germline CDR1 reads ENHRY; CDR2 reads SYGVKD. This CDR3 contains 14 residues. The V segment lost 6 bases and the J segment 2 bases; nucleotides outside the gene matches: 3. The CDR3 nucleotides read TGTGCCATCAGGGCGACTAGCGGGGCCTACGAGCAGTACTTC. Its protein product is CAIRATSGAYEQYF.

This chain links TRBV6-1 with TRBJ1-2; possibly TRBD1 for D (5 bases). Germline values: CDR1 MNHNS, CDR2 SASEGT. There are 18 residues in the CDR3. V dropped 3 bases and J dropped 0 bases, with 20 bases sitting between them. The CDR3 region has the DNA TGTGCCAGCAGTGACCCATCCGGGGGGAGGGCCTCTAACTATGGCTACACCTTC. Protein product: CASSDPSGGRASNYGYTF.

The chain joins TRBV6-5 to TRBJ2-1, with a tentative D call TRBD1 (5 bases). This CDR3 region has 13 residues. Germline V gives CDR1 MNHEY, CDR2 SVGAGI. V was clipped by 5 bases and J by 16 bases, with 21 bases between them. CDR3 protein: CASSTTRTMSYFF. CDR3 nucleotide sequence: TGTGCCAGCAGTACCACGAGGACAATGAGTTATTTCTTC.

This chain uses TRBV2 with TRBJ1-6; 8 nucleotides align to TRBD1. Trimming at V came to 7 bases and at J to 0 bases, leaving 20 bases not matched to a gene. CDR3 length: 21 amino acids. In germline, CDR1 is SNHLY, CDR2 FYNNEI. In DNA, the CDR3 is TGTGCCAGCAACCCCCCCCAACAGGGGGTACCTTCAAGCTCCTATAATTCACCCCTCCACTTT. Translation: CASNPPQQGVPSSSYNSPLHF.

This sequence joins TRBV28 and TRBJ2-5, with 12 bases lining up with TRBD2. Losses at the gene ends were 3 bases for V and 7 bases for J; bases not matched to a gene: 6. Looked up from germline, CDR1 is MDHEN and CDR2 is SYDVKM. This CDR3 contains 15 residues. The DNA of the CDR3 is TGTGCCAGCAGTTTGAAGTTACTAGCGGGGGGGACCCAGTACTTC. This sequence encodes CASSLKLLAGGTQYF.

Notes on this clone: At one boundary the junction diverges from the germline segment, which might be a read error. The rearrangement uses TRBV10-3 and TRBJ1-6; the match to TRBD1 covers 9 bases. The germline gives CDR1 ENHRY, CDR2 SYGVKD. CDR3 length: 15 amino acids. CDR3 sequence: CAIRTPGQGNSPLHF. The CDR3 DNA follows: TGTGCCATCAGGACACCGGGACAGGGAAATTCGCCCCTCCACTTT.

This chain links TRBV24-1 with TRBJ1-5; TRBD1 is a possible D gene (5 bases). Germline V gene data show CDR1 as KGHDR and CDR2 as SFDVKD. CDR3 length equals 14 residues. Trimming stripped 9 bases from V and 2 bases from J, with 13 bases between. CDR3 bases: TGTGCCACCCAAGGGGCTGAGGGCAATCAGCCCCAGCATTTT. Translation gives CATQGAEGNQPQHF.

This chain connects TRBV5-4 to TRBJ1-6; D not resolved. The CDR3 is 16 residues long. Germline lookup yields CDR1 SGHNT and CDR2 YYREEE (reference sequence). V was clipped by 0 bases and J by 10 bases, with 17 bases between them. CDR3 protein: CASSLGVDPTKSPLHF. The CDR3 coding sequence is TGTGCCAGCAGCTTGGGGGTTGACCCCACTAAATCACCCCTCCACTTT.

This clone has only a few counts. The V gene is TRBV27, the J gene TRBJ2-7; a possible D gene is TRBD1 (6 bases). The CDR3 has 14 residues. Germline V gives CDR1 MNHEY, CDR2 SMNVEV (reference sequence). Trimming shortened V by 8 bases and J by 3 bases, and 17 bases separated the two germline ends. The CDR3: CASAYRTEIYEQYF. In DNA, the CDR3 is TGTGCCAGCGCATATAGGACAGAAATCTACGAGCAGTACTTC.

The rearrangement uses TRBV28 and TRBJ1-3; no definite D call. Trimming cost V 7 bases and J 4 bases, with 14 bases left between them. The CDR3 has 14 amino acids. Germline lookup yields CDR1 MDHEN and CDR2 SYDVKM. Here the CDR3 DNA reads TGTGCCAGCAAAAAGGCTAGCACGGGAAACACCATATATTTT. Translating gives CASKKASTGNTIYF.

CDR3 bases: TGCGCCAGCAGCGGGACAGGGCGTATCACCGGGGAGCTGTTTTTT. Protein sequence: CASSGTGRITGELFF. The chain has TRBV5-1 and TRBJ2-2; 9 bases map to TRBD1. After removal of 4 bases from V and 4 bases from J, the junction contained 5 bases not matched to a gene. The CDR3 sequence is 15 residues long. CDR1 and CDR2 (germline): SGHRS, YFSETQ.

The chain joins TRBV5-1 to TRBJ2-2; 10 bases are a match to TRBD1. V shed 6 bases and J 3 bases; nucleotides not matched to a gene: 11. Germline V gene sequence: CDR1 SGHRS, CDR2 YFSETQ. The CDR3 length is 17 residues. The CDR3 sequence: CASTGTGVIRDTGELFF. CDR3 DNA sequence: TGCGCCAGCACCGGGACAGGGGTTATTAGGGACACCGGGGAGCTGTTTTTT.

V gene TRBV5-1 combines with J gene TRBJ2-1; D is possibly TRBD1 (6 bases). The germline V gene has CDR1 SGHRS and CDR2 YFSETQ. V gave up 2 bases and J gave up 7 bases, with 16 bases separating them. The CDR3 is 15 residues long. The CDR3 DNA is TGCGCCAGCAGCTTAACGGGGATCCAGGGGAATGAGCAGTTCTTC. Its translation is CASSLTGIQGNEQFF.